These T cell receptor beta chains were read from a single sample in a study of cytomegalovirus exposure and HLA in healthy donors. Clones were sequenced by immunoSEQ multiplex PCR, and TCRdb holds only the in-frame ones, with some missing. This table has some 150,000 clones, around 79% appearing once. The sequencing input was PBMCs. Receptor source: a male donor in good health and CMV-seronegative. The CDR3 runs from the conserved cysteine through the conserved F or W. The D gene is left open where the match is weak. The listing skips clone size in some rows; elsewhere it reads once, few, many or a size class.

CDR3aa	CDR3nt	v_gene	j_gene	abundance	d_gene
CASSIWAPNTNTEAFF	TGTGCCAGTAGTATTTGGGCACCCAACACGAACACTGAAGCTTTCTTT	TRBV19	TRBJ1-1	-	-
CASSFGGNTDTQYF	TGTGCCAGCAGTTTCGGGGGGAACACAGATACGCAGTATTTT	TRBV6-6	TRBJ2-3	-	TRBD2
CATSREDTPSGYTF	TGTGCCACCAGCAGAGAGGACACTCCCTCCGGCTACACCTTC	TRBV15	TRBJ1-2	once	-
CASSEDATSTGELFF	TGTGCCAGCAGTGAGGATGCCACTAGCACCGGGGAGCTGTTTTTT	TRBV6-4	TRBJ2-2	-	-
CASSDAPGLDRAWQYF	TGTGCCAGCAGTGACGCGCCGGGTCTAGACAGGGCATGGCAGTACTTC	TRBV6-1	TRBJ2-7	once	TRBD1
CASSLVQGGTSYNEQFF	TGTGCCAGCAGCTTAGTTCAGGGCGGGACCTCCTACAATGAGCAGTTCTTC	TRBV7-6	TRBJ2-1	once	-
CASKRTGVGGELFF	TGCGCCAGCAAGCGGACAGGGGTTGGAGGGGAGCTGTTTTTT	TRBV10-2	TRBJ2-2	-	TRBD1
CASSVRQGGGDEQFF	TGTGCCAGCAGCGTTCGACAGGGGGGTGGCGATGAGCAGTTCTTC	TRBV9	TRBJ2-1	-	TRBD1
CASSPSGGAVDTQYF	TGTGCCAGCAGCCCCAGCGGGGGGGCCGTAGATACGCAGTATTTT	TRBV6-4	TRBJ2-3	few	TRBD2
CASSFVGVGELFF	TGTGCCAGCAGTTTTGTCGGGGTAGGGGAGCTGTTTTTT	TRBV2	TRBJ2-2	-	-
CASSPDGAYYGYTF	TGCGCCAGCAGCCCGGATGGGGCTTACTATGGCTACACCTTC	TRBV5-1	TRBJ1-2	-	-
CASSLSGTAFYGYTF	TGTGCCAGCAGCCTAAGTGGGACAGCTTTTTATGGCTACACCTTC	TRBV7-9	TRBJ1-2	-	TRBD1
CASTAARSTGELFF	TGTGCCAGCACCGCCGCCAGGTCCACCGGGGAGCTGTTTTTT	TRBV2	TRBJ2-2	-	-
CASSYSTSHEQFF	TGTGCCAGCAGTTACTCGACTAGCCATGAGCAGTTCTTC	TRBV6-6	TRBJ2-1	few	TRBD2
CASSLAPQGTYEQYF	TGTGCCAGCAGCTTAGCTCCCCAGGGAACCTACGAGCAGTACTTC	TRBV11-1	TRBJ2-7	-	-
CAISEQGALEKLFF	TGTGCCATCAGTGAACAGGGGGCGCTTGAAAAACTGTTTTTT	TRBV10-3	TRBJ1-4	-	TRBD1
CAWTRQGNTEAFF	TGTGCCTGGACTCGACAGGGGAACACTGAAGCTTTCTTT	TRBV30	TRBJ1-1	few	TRBD1
CASSPWGDTEAFF	TGTGCCAGCTCACCATGGGGGGATACTGAAGCTTTCTTT	TRBV18	TRBJ1-1	-	-
CASGGGNTEAFF	TGTGCCAGCGGAGGAGGGAACACTGAAGCTTTCTTT	TRBV28	TRBJ1-1	-	-
CASSFTRTAIQETQYF	TGTGCCAGCAGCTTTACCCGGACAGCCATCCAAGAGACCCAGTACTTC	TRBV11-1	TRBJ2-5	-	-
CASSAAGFYEQYF	TGTGCCAGCAGCGCGGCAGGGTTTTACGAGCAGTACTTC	TRBV7-9	TRBJ2-7	-	-
CATSRVRTTGELFF	TGTGCCACCAGCAGGGTCAGAACCACCGGGGAGCTGTTTTTT	TRBV15	TRBJ2-2	once	-
CASRGDRGHEQYF	TGTGCCAGTAGGGGGGACAGGGGCCACGAGCAGTACTTC	TRBV19	TRBJ2-7	-	TRBD1
CAISEEGDTEAFF	TGTGCCATCAGTGAGGAGGGGGACACTGAAGCTTTCTTT	TRBV10-3	TRBJ1-1	-	-
CASRALSGGTDTQYF	TGCGCCAGCAGAGCCTTGTCGGGGGGCACAGATACGCAGTATTTT	TRBV5-1	TRBJ2-3	-	-
CAWSPSTLGNTEAFF	TGTGCCTGGAGCCCCTCTACGCTTGGGAACACTGAAGCTTTCTTT	TRBV30	TRBJ1-1	few	-
CASSEGPTGGQPQHF	TGTGCCAGCAGTGAAGGCCCGACAGGGGGACAGCCCCAGCATTTT	TRBV6-1	TRBJ1-5	-	TRBD1
CASSSEQGRNTGELFF	TGTGCCAGCAGCTCAGAACAGGGTCGAAACACCGGGGAGCTGTTTTTT	TRBV7-8	TRBJ2-2	-	-
CASSIVGQAYNEQFF	TGTGCCAGTAGTATAGTAGGACAGGCCTACAATGAGCAGTTCTTC	TRBV19	TRBJ2-1	-	TRBD1
CASSRSGTGFSPLMNTEAFF	TGCGCCAGCAGCCGATCCGGGACAGGGTTTTCCCCTCTTATGAACACTGAAGCTTTCTTT	TRBV4-1	TRBJ1-1	-	TRBD1
CASSSRTSGSNEQFF	TGTGCCAGCAGCTCGCGGACTAGCGGGAGTAATGAGCAGTTCTTC	TRBV7-9	TRBJ2-1	-	TRBD2
CASSLTEQGAGYGYTF	TGTGCCAGTAGTCTCACCGAACAGGGGGCAGGGTATGGCTACACCTTC	TRBV19	TRBJ1-2	-	TRBD1
CASSKGVGASSPLHF	TGTGCCAGCAGCAAAGGTGTAGGGGCTAGTTCACCCCTCCACTTT	TRBV5-4	TRBJ1-6	-	-
CASSRRDREYF	TGTGCCAGCAGCCGCCGGGACAGAGAGTACTTC	TRBV14	TRBJ2-7	-	TRBD1
CASSLGTGGSQPQHF	TGTGCCAGTAGTCTCGGGACAGGGGGCTCTCAGCCCCAGCATTTT	TRBV19	TRBJ1-5	-	TRBD1
CASSQYRGNTEAFF	TGCGCCAGCAGTCAATACAGGGGGAACACTGAAGCTTTCTTT	TRBV4-3	TRBJ1-1	-	TRBD1
CSSSLAEGIYGYTF	TGTTCCAGCAGCTTAGCCGAGGGTATCTATGGCTACACCTTC	TRBV7-9	TRBJ1-2	few	-
CASSRQGARWDTQYF	TGTGCCAGCAGCCGGCAGGGGGCGCGTTGGGATACGCAGTATTTT	TRBV5-6	TRBJ2-3	-	TRBD1
CASSLGRTSGRTGELFF	TGTGCCAGCAGCTTGGGAAGAACTTCAGGGCGGACCGGGGAGCTGTTTTTT	TRBV11-1	TRBJ2-2	-	-
CASSPGDKNYGYTF	TGTGCCAGCTCACCCGGGGACAAGAACTATGGCTACACCTTC	TRBV18	TRBJ1-2	-	-
CASSLDLGQYEQYF	TGTGCCAGCAGCTTAGATCTTGGACAGTACGAGCAGTACTTC	TRBV7-9	TRBJ2-7	-	-
CASSSDQGGNSHHEQFF	TGTGCCAGCAGCTCCGATCAGGGCGGCAATTCCCACCATGAGCAGTTCTTC	TRBV27	TRBJ2-1	-	-
CASSPSSYEQYF	TGTGCCAGCTCACCTAGCTCCTACGAGCAGTACTTC	TRBV18	TRBJ2-7	-	-
CASSPLGSGGRGEQFF	TGTGCCAGCAGCCCACTGGGTAGCGGGGGACGTGGTGAGCAGTTCTTC	TRBV9	TRBJ2-1	-	TRBD2
CASSVLSSRNTEAFF	TGTGCCAGCAGCGTCCTTTCCTCGCGGAACACTGAAGCTTTCTTT	TRBV5-6	TRBJ1-1	-	-
CASRARQGINSPLHF	TGTGCCAGCAGAGCCCGACAGGGGATTAATTCACCCCTCCACTTT	TRBV6-5	TRBJ1-6	-	TRBD1
CASSLGTEGKLFF	TGTGCCAGCAGCTTAGGGACAGAGGGAAAACTGTTTTTT	TRBV7-2	TRBJ1-4	-	-
CASSILAGGGELFF	TGTGCCAGCAGCATATTAGCGGGGGGCGGGGAGCTGTTTTTT	TRBV11-3	TRBJ2-2	-	TRBD2
CASSRVEPVSYNEQFF	TGTGCCAGTAGTAGGGTGGAGCCGGTATCCTACAATGAGCAGTTCTTC	TRBV19	TRBJ2-1	-	-
CASSSTGTGVGEQYF	TGCGCCAGCAGCTCGACCGGGACTGGAGTAGGAGAGCAGTACTTC	TRBV5-1	TRBJ2-7	-	-
CASSTLRGDNEQFF	TGTGCCAGCAGTACCCTTCGGGGGGACAATGAGCAGTTCTTC	TRBV6-6	TRBJ2-1	-	TRBD2
CASARQGRVDEQFF	TGTGCCAGCGCCAGACAGGGGCGTGTGGATGAGCAGTTCTTC	TRBV11-3	TRBJ2-1	-	TRBD1
CASSDRGADTQYF	TGTGCCAGCAGTGACAGGGGTGCAGATACGCAGTATTTT	TRBV6-4	TRBJ2-3	-	-
CSVGRRLGDSEQYF	TGCAGCGTTGGGAGGAGACTAGGAGACTCCGAGCAGTACTTC	TRBV29-1	TRBJ2-7	-	-
CASRTPGETDTEAFF	TGTGCCAGCAGGACCCCAGGGGAGACGGACACTGAAGCTTTCTTT	TRBV9	TRBJ1-1	-	-
CASSLPHDSYEQYF	TGTGCCAGCAGTTTACCCCACGACAGCTACGAGCAGTACTTC	TRBV27	TRBJ2-7	once	-
CASSSPGTGRYGYTF	TGTGCCAGCAGCTCCCCCGGGACTGGGCGCTATGGCTACACCTTC	TRBV7-3	TRBJ1-2	-	-
CASSPQGSGYTF	TGTGCCAGCAGCCCGCAGGGGTCTGGCTACACCTTC	TRBV2	TRBJ1-2	-	-
CASSLGPGGSGNTIYF	TGTGCCAGCAGCTTGGGGCCCGGAGGATCTGGAAACACCATATATTTT	TRBV5-6	TRBJ1-3	-	-